Following are 23 T cell receptor beta chains from one sample sequenced in a study of chemoradiotherapy in HPV16-positive cancers. Libraries were prepared by immunoSEQ multiplex PCR; TCRdb keeps only in-frame clonotypes and omits some of them. The table includes 9,500 to 15,000 clones, approximately 79% detected once. This sample was taken from a patient who underwent chemoradiotherapy. These receptors were collected from a human donor with HPV-associated anogenital cancer.

The chain combines TRBV9 with TRBJ2-6; TRBD2 matches 9 bases. The CDR3 totals 18 residues. The junction had 8 bases not matched to a gene; V was cut back by 4 bases and J by 0 bases. CDR1 and CDR2 (germline): SGDLS, YYNGEE. The CDR3 reads CASSLGSSGISGANVLTF. CDR3 sequence (DNA): TGTGCCAGCAGCTTGGGGTCTAGCGGGATCTCTGGGGCCAACGTCCTGACTTTC. Full variable domain (outside the CDR3, taken from reference TRBV9 and TRBJ2-6): DSGVTQTPKHLITATGQRVTLRCSPRSGDLSVYWYQQSLDQGLQFLIQYYNGEERAKGNILERFSAQQFPDLHSELNLSSLELGDSALYFCASSLGSSGISGANVLTFGAGSRLTVL.

V is TRBV5-1 and J is TRBJ2-1; D possibly corresponds to TRBD2 (7 bases). The CDR3 is 15 residues long. Trimming shortened V by 3 bases and J by 7 bases, and 17 bases separated the two germline ends. The germline V gene has CDR1 SGHRS and CDR2 YFSETQ. This CDR3 is CASSSGGREMNEQFF. In nucleotides, the CDR3 is TGCGCCAGCAGCTCCGGGGGGCGGGAGATGAATGAGCAGTTCTTC.

The chain recombines TRBV5-1 with TRBJ2-3; D is ambiguous. Trimming took off 0 bases at V and 2 bases at J, with 4 bases between the two ends. From germline, CDR1 is SGHRS and CDR2 YFSETQ. The CDR3 spans 13 residues. The CDR3 DNA reads as TGCGCCAGCAGCTTGGATTTCACAGATACGCAGTATTTT. It yields the protein CASSLDFTDTQYF.

This chain links TRBV5-1 with TRBJ2-7; D might be TRBD2 (7 bases). CDR3 length: 14 residues. The ends were cut back, 6 bases at V and 0 bases at J, with 13 bases in the middle. Germline CDR1 and CDR2: SGHRS and YFSETQ. The CDR3 sequence: CASTRGDTSYEQYF. The DNA of the CDR3 is TGCGCCAGCACCCGGGGGGACACCTCCTACGAGCAGTACTTC. The complete variable domain, with remaining parts taken from reference TRBV5-1 and TRBJ2-7, reads KAGVTQTPRYLIKTRGQQVTLSCSPISGHRSVSWYQQTPGQGLQFLFEYFSETQRNKGNFPGRFSGRQFSNSRSEMNVSTLELGDSALYLCASTRGDTSYEQYFGPGTRLTVT.

V gene TRBV29-1 combines with J gene TRBJ1-3; no clear D gene. The germline gives CDR1 SQVTM, CDR2 ANQGSEA. CDR3 length: 14 residues. Trimming stripped 4 bases from V and 0 bases from J, with 10 bases between. Here the CDR3 DNA reads TGCAGCGTTGGTAGTGCGGGCTCTGGAAACACCATATATTTT. It translates to CSVGSAGSGNTIYF.

This clone occurred a few times. The gene calls are TRBV7-9 and TRBJ1-1, with a weak D call TRBD1 (5 bases). CDR1 is SEHNR, CDR2 FQNEAQ, per germline (reference sequence). Trimming pared 2 bases from V and 1 base from J, leaving 11 bases between. There are 15 residues in the CDR3. The CDR3 loop is CASSLPGLENTEAFF. Here the CDR3 DNA reads TGTGCCAGCAGCTTACCGGGACTGGAGAACACTGAAGCTTTCTTT.

The chain employs TRBV7-9 and TRBJ1-2, with D hard to call. Trimming left V 2 bases short and J 4 bases short, with 17 bases between. The germline V gene encodes CDR1 SEHNR and CDR2 FQNEAQ (reference sequence). The CDR3 contains 16 residues. CDR3 sequence: CASSLFEWRPPYGYTF. In nucleotides, the CDR3 is TGTGCCAGCAGCTTATTTGAGTGGAGGCCGCCCTATGGCTACACCTTC.

This chain links TRBV6-5 with TRBJ2-7; D is possibly TRBD1 or TRBD2 (5 bases each). The germline V and J ends were trimmed by 5 bases and 3 bases, with 14 bases remaining between them. Germline V gene sequence: CDR1 MNHEY, CDR2 SVGAGI. This CDR3 has 14 residues. CDR3 residues: CASSEPGPLYEQYF. CDR3 bases: TGTGCCAGCAGTGAACCGGGACCGCTCTACGAGCAGTACTTC.

In its sample, this clone is medium-sized. The rearrangement joins TRBV6-1 to TRBJ1-5; no clear D gene. Between the trimmed V and J ends, which lost 1 base and 4 bases, there was a span of 8 bases. The CDR3 loop spans 14 amino acids. Germline V gene sequence: CDR1 MNHNS, CDR2 SASEGT. The CDR3 sequence: CASSEGTENQPQHF. In DNA, the CDR3 is TGTGCCAGCAGTGAAGGGACGGAGAATCAGCCCCAGCATTTT.

The chain has TRBV7-2 and TRBJ2-7; D gene uncertain. The CDR3 spans 14 residues. Per the germline V gene, CDR1 is SGHTA and CDR2 is FQGNSA. Trimming took off 4 bases at V and 2 bases at J, with 12 bases between the two ends. The CDR3 DNA reads as TGTGCCAGCAGCTCAAACACGGTGGCCTACGAGCAGTACTTC. The encoded protein is CASSSNTVAYEQYF.

The chain has TRBV4-2 and TRBJ2-5; D remains ambiguous. The V gene lost 0 bases and the J gene lost 5 bases, with 4 bases spanning the gap. This CDR3 has 12 amino acids. Germline assignment: CDR1 LGHNA and CDR2 YNFKEQ. The CDR3 coding sequence is TGTGCCAGCAGCCAAGATTGGGAGACCCAGTACTTC. Translating it yields CASSQDWETQYF.

In the case of this clone: Its ends do not fully match the called genes, so a read error is possible. This chain links TRBV30 with TRBJ2-2, with 9 bases that match TRBD2. This CDR3 has 15 amino acids. Germline CDR1 and CDR2: GTSNPN and SVGIG (reference sequence). Written as DNA, the CDR3 is TGTGCCGGGAGCGCGGGAGGGGTGAACACCGGGGAGCTGTTTTTT. This sequence encodes CAGSAGGVNTGELFF.

The chain has TRBV6-4 and TRBJ2-2; no definite D call. There are 13 residues in the CDR3. The ends were cut back, 0 bases at V and 4 bases at J, with 3 bases in the middle. The germline V gene has CDR1 MRHNA and CDR2 SNTAGT. CDR3 in amino acids: CASSDSSTGELFF. The CDR3 nucleotides read TGTGCCAGCAGTGACTCTAGCACCGGGGAGCTGTTTTTT.

This clone was detected only once. The V gene is TRBV15, the J gene TRBJ1-6; TRBD1 is a possible D gene (6 bases). V lost 5 bases and J 1 base, leaving 9 bases between the germline ends. Germline values: CDR1 LNHNV, CDR2 YYDKDF (reference sequence). The CDR3 is made up of 15 amino acids. The CDR3 DNA follows: TGTGCCACCAGCGGGGGGCCATCCTATAATTCACCCCTCCACTTT. Translating it yields CATSGGPSYNSPLHF.

This chain links TRBV29-1 with TRBJ2-7; 9 positions agree with TRBD1. The V gene's germline CDR1 is SQVTM and CDR2 ANQGSEA. The CDR3 extends over 14 amino acids. The V and J ends lost 0 bases and 3 bases, in that order; junction bases with no gene match: 3. CDR3 region: CSVEEGQGGYEQYF. DNA of the CDR3: TGCAGCGTTGAAGAGGGACAGGGAGGCTACGAGCAGTACTTC.

V is TRBV6-5 and J is TRBJ1-1; no firm D call. V dropped 2 bases and J dropped 2 bases, with 12 bases sitting between them. CDR1 is MNHEY, CDR2 SVGAGI, per germline. The CDR3 spans 15 residues. The CDR3 loop is CASSYGSGPNTEAFF. CDR3 bases: TGTGCCAGCAGTTACGGGTCGGGCCCAAACACTGAAGCTTTCTTT.

This clone was seen only a few times. J is TRBJ1-5 and V is TRBV4-1; tentative D call: TRBD1 (6 bases). Trimming removed 1 base at V and 8 bases at J, with 12 bases between. This CDR3 has 14 amino acids. Looked up from germline, CDR1 is MGHRA and CDR2 is YSYEKL. Here the CDR3 reads CASSQGGLQEPQHF. DNA for the CDR3: TGCGCCAGCAGCCAAGGGGGGCTGCAGGAGCCCCAGCATTTT.

V usage is TRBV12-2 and J usage is TRBJ2-3; the D call of TRBD2 is as the table states it, not checked on the DNA. TRBV12-2 is described as a pseudogene. The CDR3 consists of 17 residues. CDR3 in amino acids: CASRLVFTAGEADTQYF. As DNA, the CDR3 is TGTGCAAGTCGCTTAGTTTTTACAGCGGGAGAAGCAGATACGCAGTATTTT.

The V call is TRBV6-1, the J call TRBJ1-1; TRBD1 might be the D (6 bases). V lost 5 bases to trimming and J lost 3 bases, with 16 bases between them. There are 15 residues in the CDR3. The germline V gene has CDR1 MNHNS and CDR2 SASEGT. The CDR3 nucleotides read TGTGCCAGCAGTAAATGGACAGCGAGTGACACTGAAGCTTTCTTT. This sequence encodes CASSKWTASDTEAFF.

J is TRBJ2-1 and V is TRBV5-1, with D hard to call. In germline, CDR1 is SGHRS, CDR2 YFSETQ. V lost 0 bases and J lost 2, with 6 bases in between. The CDR3 length is 14 residues. CDR3 in amino acids: CASSLGQAYNEQFF. The DNA for the CDR3 is TGCGCCAGCAGCTTGGGGCAGGCCTACAATGAGCAGTTCTTC.

V usage is TRBV4-3 and J usage is TRBJ2-2; no clear D. V gave up 0 bases and J gave up 0 bases, with 8 bases separating them. Germline CDR1 and CDR2: LGHNA and YSLEER. This CDR3 is 16 amino acids long. The CDR3 loop is CASSQDRISNTGELFF. As DNA, the CDR3 is TGCGCCAGCAGCCAAGATAGGATCTCGAACACCGGGGAGCTGTTTTTT.

The rearrangement joins TRBV28 to TRBJ1-1; D is undetermined. Germline V gene lookup returns CDR1 MDHEN and CDR2 SYDVKM. The ends were cut back, 7 bases at V and 2 bases at J, with 11 bases in the middle. The CDR3 has 13 amino acids. CDR3: CASTISGNTEAFF. For the CDR3, the DNA is TGTGCCAGCACCATCTCAGGTAACACTGAAGCTTTCTTT.

The chain carries TRBV27 and TRBJ1-5, with TRBD1 as a possible D gene (5 bases). Germline values: CDR1 MNHEY, CDR2 SMNVEV (reference sequence). Trimming stripped 11 bases from V and 2 bases from J, with 13 bases between. The CDR3 is made up of 13 amino acids. CDR3 region: CALPWGGNQPQHF. The CDR3 coding sequence is TGTGCCCTACCCTGGGGCGGCAATCAGCCCCAGCATTTT.